The rows below give T cell receptor beta chains drawn from one sample of a study of vaccination and CD4 T cells after COVID-19. TCRdb fed the PCR reads into MiXCR, producing one record per CDR3 protein. Altogether more than 12,000 distinct CDR3 sequences are present, about 44% being singletons, with the ten largest covering about 12%. These receptors have no known antigen. The sequenced sample was CD4+ T cells from blood, cultured in vitro. All receptors derive from a human donor who had recovered from COVID-19. Each CDR3 is given with its conserved first and last residue. Fields, in order: J gene, clone size, CDR3 length, D gene, V gene, CDR3 DNA, CDR3 protein. The D gene is left open where the match is weak. Size is stated for part of the rows, as once, few or many counts, or as a class when the clone is expanded.

TRBJ1-6 . 14 TRBD1 TRBV11-2 TGTGCCAGCAGCTCGGGACAGGGAAATCCACCCCTCCACTTT CASSSGQGNPPLHF
TRBJ1-1 . 14 . TRBV7-9 TGTGCCAGCAGCTTAGGGACAAGAGGGACTGAAGCTTTCTTT CASSLGTRGTEAFF
TRBJ1-3 few 14 . TRBV7-8 TGTGCCAGCAGCTCCAGTGGGGCTGGAAACACCATATATTTT CASSSSGAGNTIYF
TRBJ1-2 . 14 TRBD1 TRBV5-1 TGCGCCAGCAGCCCCGGGACAGGGAACTATGGCTACACCTTC CASSPGTGNYGYTF
TRBJ2-3 few 16 . TRBV20-1 TGCAGTGCTCGCCCCCACCCATACCATGTAGCAGATACGCAGTATTTT CSARPHPYHVADTQYF
TRBJ2-1 . 17 TRBD1 TRBV15 TGTGCCACCAGCAGAGAGATCGGACAGGGCTCCTACAATGAGCAGTTCTTC CATSREIGQGSYNEQFF
TRBJ2-7 . 17 TRBD1 TRBV20-1 TGCAGTGCTAGAGATTTTAGCGGAGGACAGGGGTTTCGCGAGCAGTACTTC CSARDFSGGQGFREQYF
TRBJ2-7 . 14 . TRBV2 TGTGCCAGCAAGGGCCGGCGGGATCTCTACGAGCAGTACTTC CASKGRRDLYEQYF
TRBJ2-7 . 14 . TRBV11-2 TGTGCCAGCAGCTCCACCGAAGGGATGGGACAGCAGTACTTC CASSSTEGMGQQYF
TRBJ2-4 . 16 . TRBV4-2 TGTGCCAGCAGCCAAGGGGACATTCTAGCCAAAAACATTCAGTACTTC CASSQGDILAKNIQYF
TRBJ2-3 . 15 TRBD1 TRBV10-3 TGTGCCATCAGCGGGGGACAGGGGGTCAGAGATACGCAGTATTTT CAISGGQGVRDTQYF
TRBJ1-2 . 15 . TRBV19 TGTGCCAGTAGTATAGAGCGCCAGACGAACTATGGCTACACCTTC CASSIERQTNYGYTF
TRBJ1-2 . 14 . TRBV7-3 TGTGCCAGCAGCAAGACAGTATCTAACTATGGCTACACCTTC CASSKTVSNYGYTF
TRBJ2-7 . 13 . TRBV6-1 TGTGCCAGCCGGTACAGACACTCCTACGAGCAGTACTTC CASRYRHSYEQYF
TRBJ1-2 . 14 TRBD1 TRBV19 TGTGCCAGTAGTCCGACAGGGGGAGACTATGGCTACACCTTC CASSPTGGDYGYTF
TRBJ2-7 . 14 . TRBV4-1 TGCGCCAGCAGCCAACCGGGGGAAGCCTACGAGCAGTACTTC CASSQPGEAYEQYF
TRBJ1-6 few 14 . TRBV6-1 TGTGCCAGCACGGGAAATGCGGTGAGATCACCCCTCCACTTT CASTGNAVRSPLHF
TRBJ2-3 . 18 TRBD2 TRBV7-9 TGTGCCAGCAGCTTAAAGGGCAGGGCTAGCGGTAGCACAGATACGCAGTATTTT CASSLKGRASGSTDTQYF
TRBJ2-7 . 15 TRBD1 TRBV15 TGTGCCACCAGCATTAGGGACAGGGGATCCTACGAGCAGTACTTC CATSIRDRGSYEQYF
TRBJ2-3 once 15 . TRBV7-3 TGTGCCAGCAGCGACCGCTTACGAAGGGGAGATACGCAGTATTTT CASSDRLRRGDTQYF
TRBJ2-7 . 13 . TRBV7-2 TGTGCCAGCAGCTTAGACTCAGCCGTGGAGCAGTACTTC CASSLDSAVEQYF
TRBJ1-6 . 18 TRBD1 TRBV5-1 TGCGCCAGCAGCCCCCGGGTCCGGACAGGGGTGTATAATTCACCCCTCCACTTT CASSPRVRTGVYNSPLHF